This TCR beta chain derives from a study of T-cell memory formation after mild COVID-19. Study-level findings and limits: The finding that pre-infection memory included some responding clones suggested that cross-reactive memory joined.

There are 14 residues in the CDR3. Germline V gene lookup returns CDR1 LGHNA and CDR2 YNFKEQ. V was shortened by 0 bases and J by 3 bases, with 8 bases between the two germline ends. The 5'RACE method, run with constant-segment primers, produced TCR alpha and TCR beta cDNA libraries (carrying sample barcodes and UMIs). Each CDR3 protein is one row after TCRdb ran MiXCR on the 5' RACE reads. In the table there are under 300,000 distinct CDR3 sequences, approximately 8% of which are singletons. Details on this clonotype: The antigen remains undetermined.

This receptor was identified in a young man who had mild COVID-19 (a few samples of this study predate the infection). Cell type and time point are not known. The sample was PBMCs or a T cell subset sorted from them (not recorded which). V usage is TRBV4-2 and J usage is TRBJ1-2; D call uncertain. CDR3 DNA: TGTGCCAGCAGCCAAGATCGCGGGTACTATGGCTACACCTTC. Amino acids: CASSQDRGYYGYTF.